This T cell receptor (beta chain) was retrieved from a study of CD8 T cells in Susac syndrome. From blood CD8+ and CD4+ T cells, the TCR beta chain was sequenced. This clonotype was detected once. Per the germline V gene, CDR1 is SQVTM and CDR2 is ANQGSEA. This CDR3 contains 11 residues. The germline V and J ends were trimmed by 6 bases and 7 bases, with 10 bases remaining between them. RNA, at about 0.45 to 1 ug, was reverse transcribed with random hexamers. The TCR beta CDR3 was amplified by immunoSEQ multiplex PCR across 54 Vbeta, 13 Jbeta. TCRdb redid the calling of the immunoSEQ multiplex PCR reads with MiXCR, one entry per CDR3 protein. The sample records 150,000 to 200,000 distinct CDR3 sequences, 85% to 95% being singletons.

The rearrangement joins TRBV29-1 to TRBJ2-1, with D perhaps TRBD1 or TRBD2 (5 bases each). Source material: CD4+ T cells from PBMCs. This receptor was obtained from a human donor in good health. For the CDR3, the DNA is TGCAGCGTGGGGGAGCGGAATGAGCAGTTCTTC. This sequence encodes CSVGERNEQFF.